A selection of T cell receptor beta chains follows, all from one sample in a study of T cells in Graves' hyperthyroidism and ophthalmopathy. MiXCR, run by TCRdb on the multiplex PCR reads, gives a single entry per CDR3 protein. There are roughly 510,000 distinct CDR3 sequences in the sample; about 46% occur only once, and about two fifths lies in the top ten. The sequencing input was peripheral blood or thyroid tissue (not recorded which). All receptors come from an adult woman with Graves' disease, either hyperthyroidism or ophthalmopathy (not recorded which). The CDR3 runs from the conserved cysteine through the conserved F or W. Clone size is not always given. Where it is, it says once, few, many or a class for expanded clones.

clone size	V gene	J gene	CDR3 protein
.	TRBV29-1	TRBJ2-5	CSVEEGTETQYF
many	TRBV2	TRBJ2-5	CASSENRDSQETQYF
many	TRBV29-1	TRBJ1-3	CSVEVGGNGNTIYF
.	TRBV12-3/TRBV12-4	TRBJ2-7	CASSLAAEGLEQYF
many	TRBV5-1	TRBJ2-2	CASSLEPAGEAGELFF
.	TRBV24-1	TRBJ2-2	CATSDWTDTGELFF
many	TRBV6-5	TRBJ1-2	CASSYSRGAPYGYTF
.	TRBV29-1	TRBJ2-7	CSGPRGSYEQYF
.	TRBV10-3	TRBJ1-6	CAISESWGQGNSPLHF
.	TRBV12-3/TRBV12-4	TRBJ2-2	CASSFARNTGELFF
many	TRBV5-6	TRBJ1-2	CASSFGDRAHYGYTF
.	TRBV6-5	TRBJ1-5	CASSYGAGGSNQPQHF
few	TRBV9	TRBJ2-5	CASSRSRSSQETQYF
many	TRBV7-3	TRBJ1-1	CASSLERETRAFF
.	TRBV29-1	TRBJ1-2	CSVAQQERWRGGYTF
few	TRBV11-2	TRBJ2-7	CASSLDLGGSYEQYF
many	TRBV19	TRBJ1-5	CASSITRSPSNQPQHF
few	TRBV10-3	TRBJ2-7	CATSTGRDSPYEQYF
once	TRBV7-2	TRBJ2-5	CASSLEGGGYQETQYF
many	TRBV5-1	TRBJ2-7	CASSLDPGQGRYEQYF
many	TRBV7-9	TRBJ2-5	CASSFRSDQETQYF
once	TRBV2	TRBJ2-7	CASTPTSGRSEQYF
once	TRBV7-9	TRBJ2-5	CASSPWTGMNQETQYF
.	TRBV20-1	TRBJ1-2	CSARESGAYNGYTF
.	TRBV9	TRBJ2-7	CASSGGASYEQYF
many	TRBV6-4	TRBJ1-1	CASSELRVGVTEAFF
.	TRBV10-2	TRBJ1-2	CASSEPDRQPLGYTF
few	TRBV11-2	TRBJ1-1	CASSLFEQGPTEAFF
many	TRBV5-1	TRBJ2-7	CASYVLAGGPVRCF
many	TRBV11-2	TRBJ1-1	CASSLVGRNTEAFF
.	TRBV20-1	TRBJ2-7	CSASRQIYEQYF
many	TRBV6-6	TRBJ1-4	CASRTGTNEKLFF
.	TRBV29-1	TRBJ2-7	CSIGGESYDEQYF
many	TRBV4-1	TRBJ2-7	CASSQVPGGEQYF
many	TRBV7-2	TRBJ2-5	CASSREARGGETQYF
.	TRBV12-3/TRBV12-4	TRBJ1-6	CASSFRVASPLHF
.	TRBV19	TRBJ2-3	CASSIIGRDLTTDTQYF
many	TRBV7-2	TRBJ2-5	CASSFPTSGAETQYF
.	TRBV11-2	TRBJ1-2	CASSLPDRVQGYTF
.	TRBV7-2	TRBJ1-6	CASSLVSGQLNSPLHF
few	TRBV6-1	TRBJ2-7	CASSDHTYEQYF
few	TRBV29-1	TRBJ2-7	CSVDPGSGEQYF
many	TRBV5-1	TRBJ1-2	CASSSVGQAHYGYTF
many	TRBV5-1	TRBJ1-1	CASSFGTARDTEAFF
.	TRBV27	TRBJ2-5	CASSPFTTRQEAETQYF
.	TRBV15	TRBJ1-1	CATSSEGTNTEAFF
.	TRBV7-9	TRBJ2-7	CASSFGTSPEQYF
.	TRBV10-3	TRBJ2-7	CAISPLPIGGYEQYF
once	TRBV29-1	TRBJ1-6	CSVPRDGPNSPLHF
.	TRBV20-1	TRBJ1-5	CSVPGRPYSNQPQHF
.	TRBV10-3	TRBJ1-2	CAISEGLAGEPYGYTF
once	TRBV11-3	TRBJ1-4	CASSLGSYLEKLFF